The T cell receptor (beta chain) described here comes from a study of T-cell reconstitution after alpha-beta-depleted transplantation in children. Whole-study findings and limits: In patients about two months after transplant, alpha-beta T cells reportedly arose from several hundred expanded graft clones. The study traced high day-60 TCRbeta diversity in some patients to surviving recipient T cells and thymic progenitors. One year post-transplant, T-cell counts and diversity were largely derived from T cells produced anew.

The CDR3 runs 16 residues. Germline V gene lookup returns CDR1 MDHEN and CDR2 SYDVKM. V was pared by 3 bases and J by 2 bases, with 17 bases between. Unique molecular identifiers were incorporated when the TCRbeta library was constructed. Via MiXCR, TCRdb re-called the PCR reads, giving one row per CDR3 protein. The sample has 450,000 to 600,000 distinct CDR3 sequences, about 10% seen once. Only a few counts were recorded for this clonotype. The antigen is unknown. The starting material was PBMCs, obtained before TCRalphabeta/CD19-depleted stem cell transplant. This clonotype was sampled from a child aged 2 to 9 with inherited bone marrow failure, due to receive a stem cell transplant. The chain carries TRBV28 and TRBJ2-7; no reliable D call. As DNA, the CDR3 is TGTGCCAGCAGTTTTTACTTTCTGGGTGGAACCTACGAGCAGTACTTC. Translation gives CASSFYFLGGTYEQYF.